These T cell receptor beta chains were read from a single sample in a study of Ad26.COV2.S vaccination and SARS-CoV-2 variants. Here immunoSEQ multiplex PCR was the method, and the copy in TCRdb shows in-frame clones only, minus some. The sample has about 350,000 clones, about 88% seen once. The sequenced sample was peripheral blood, obtained in a trial of Ad26.COV2.S vaccine versus placebo. The receptors were gathered from a person between 18 and 65 years old who received the Ad26.COV2.S COVID-19 vaccine or a placebo. Both conserved end residues are part of each CDR3. Not all rows give a size; the values are once, few, many and, for expanded clones, a class.

TRBV3-1/TRBV3-2,NA,CASSNLIQGLPEAFF
TRBV7-8,few,CASSLNAQYYGYTF
TRBV19,NA,CASSIGLAAYEQYF
TRBV15,many,CATSRFGNEQYF
TRBV10-1,NA,CASSGPPGDMFTGELFF
TRBV5-1,NA,CASSLRGQTQETQYF
TRBV12-3/TRBV12-4,NA,CASSVTGGNEQFF
TRBV28,NA,CATLTAGYNEQFF
TRBV24-1,NA,CATSDPKPGQGPDTQYF
TRBV7-9,NA,CASSLGATGVRFF
TRBV15,NA,CATSRDTTNTDTQYF
TRBV18,NA,CASSPFYSGLAADEQYF
TRBV5-1,NA,CASSSNLQGGDEQFF